Listed below are T cell receptor beta chains from one sample, sequenced in a study of blood T cell repertoires in COVID-19. The repertoire was sequenced with immunoSEQ multiplex PCR; TCRdb's copy has only in-frame clones and lacks some. The table records some 150,000 clones, roughly 85% of them present only once. The sequenced material came from PBMCs or T cells enriched from blood (not recorded which). All receptors derive from a woman in her fifties or sixties who had recovered from COVID-19. The CDR3 runs from the conserved cysteine through the conserved F or W. A D gene is named only where the DNA matches it firmly. Size is omitted from some rows. Given values are once, few, many or a class for expanded clones.

length,size,J,V,D,DNA,CDR3
13,.,TRBJ2-5,TRBV7-6,TRBD2,TGTGCCAGCAGCGCCGGGACTAGCGGGACCCAGTACTTC,CASSAGTSGTQYF
15,.,TRBJ2-3,TRBV28,TRBD1,TGTGCCAGCAGCGAGGGACAGGACCAAACAAATACGCAGTATTTT,CASSEGQDQTNTQYF
16,.,TRBJ2-1,TRBV7-2,TRBD2,TGTGCCAGCAGCTTGGGACCGGGACTAGATCTGGATGAGCAGTTCTTC,CASSLGPGLDLDEQFF
14,.,TRBJ2-3,TRBV29-1,.,TGCAGCGTTGGTCTCAGGGTAGGCACAGATACGCAGTATTTT,CSVGLRVGTDTQYF
17,.,TRBJ1-6,TRBV19,.,TGTGCCAGTAGTGACCGGTCTGGGAGCTCCTATAATTCACCCCTCCACTTT,CASSDRSGSSYNSPLHF
13,.,TRBJ1-1,TRBV19,TRBD1,TGTGCCAGTAGTCTCGACAGGGTATTTGAAGCTTTCTTT,CASSLDRVFEAFF
15,.,TRBJ1-4,TRBV19,.,TGTGCCAGTAGTCCCCCCGAAGGGTGGGGCGAAAAACTGTTTTTT,CASSPPEGWGEKLFF
11,.,TRBJ1-2,TRBV20-1,.,TGCAGCTTCAGGGGAAACTATGGCTACACCTTC,CSFRGNYGYTF
13,many,TRBJ1-6,TRBV28,.,TGTGCCAGCAGGAGGCGGGATAATTCACCCCTCCACTTT,CASRRRDNSPLHF
14,few,TRBJ2-5,TRBV7-2,TRBD2,TGTGCCAGCAGCGGGAGCGGGAGCCAAGAGACCCAGTACTTC,CASSGSGSQETQYF
17,.,TRBJ1-4,TRBV5-4,.,TGTGCCAGCAGCCGGCCGGGGGGGGATGCAACTAATGAAAAACTGTTTTTT,CASSRPGGDATNEKLFF
14,.,TRBJ2-3,TRBV7-9,TRBD2,TGTGCCAGCAGCTTCGGGACTAACACAGATACGCAGTATTTT,CASSFGTNTDTQYF
15,.,TRBJ1-1,TRBV7-9,.,TGTGCCAGCAGCCGGGGGGGCGGCATGAACACTGAAGCTTTCTTT,CASSRGGGMNTEAFF
15,.,TRBJ2-2,TRBV24-1,.,TGTGCCTCATTAGTCAGGGCGGAGAACACCGGGGAGCTGTTTTTT,CASLVRAENTGELFF
16,.,TRBJ1-4,TRBV14,.,TGTGCCAGCAGCCAAGACAGGACACCTAACCCGGAAAAACTGTTTTTT,CASSQDRTPNPEKLFF
14,.,TRBJ1-5,TRBV18,.,TGTGCCAGCTCCCCAACAGAGATCAATCAGCCCCAGCATTTT,CASSPTEINQPQHF
13,.,TRBJ1-1,TRBV2,.,TGTGCCAGCAGAAACAAATTGAACACTGAAGCTTTCTTT,CASRNKLNTEAFF
13,.,TRBJ2-2,TRBV6-5,.,TGTGCCAGCAGCCGTTTTCGGGCCGGGGAGCTGTTTTTT,CASSRFRAGELFF
14,.,TRBJ2-5,TRBV7-8,.,TGTGCCAGCAGCTGGCTAGCCAATCAAGAGACCCAGTACTTC,CASSWLANQETQYF
13,once,TRBJ1-5,TRBV11-1,.,TGTGCCAGCAGCTTAGAAACAAATCAGCCCCAGCATTTT,CASSLETNQPQHF
13,few,TRBJ1-1,TRBV23-1,TRBD1,TGCGCCCTAACCGGGACAGGGAACACTGAAGCTTTCTTT,CALTGTGNTEAFF